This T cell receptor (beta chain) stems from a study of blood T cell repertoires in COVID-19 (TCRdb year 2020). In terms of the full investigation: ImmuneRACE Cohort 3 recovered participants were defined by two consecutive negative NP/OP PCR tests, healthcare professional clearance, or symptom resolution. Samples covering the acute and convalescent phases of COVID-19 were provided by collaborators in the United States, Italy and Spain. The material from the prospective study consisted of cDNA or gDNA derived from T cells, B-cell-depleted T cells, or PBMCs. Deeply sampled blood TCRbeta repertoires from subjects exposed to, actively infected with, or recovered from COVID-19 were included in the dataset. The repertoires were released in a freely available public database meant as a resource for research on the immune response to SARS-CoV-2. Samples were obtained from the ongoing ImmuneRACE study (first 160 participants) and from 950 to 1,500 subjects provided by 6 global collaborators. The sample metadata nearly always contained a de-identified subject ID, COVID-19 status, age in years and sex. Where HLA class I and class II types were available, the types were taken from metadata supplied by the sample provider, not from assay-based typing.

The investigation overall reported the following: The amount of clinical and demographic metadata varied by source and participant and was provided uncurated.

Via the germline V gene (reference sequence), CDR1 is LNHDA and CDR2 SQIVND. V was cut back by 0 bases and J by 0 bases, leaving a gap of 11 bases between them. The CDR3 sequence holds 16 residues, the cysteine and phenylalanine included. The retained sequence is limited to the CDR3, 48 bases, with the frame set at the first base. In the prospective study, participants were roughly 18 to 95 years old, resided in about two dozen geographic areas of the United States, and were enrolled through a virtual design. In the prospective study, cohorts were assigned on the basis of participant-reported clinical history obtained from a screening survey and a study questionnaire. Each participant in the prospective study had whole blood, serum and a nasopharyngeal or oropharyngeal swab collected by mobile phlebotomists. Prospective study participants could optionally give additional blood draws and questionnaires over an approximately 2-month period. Blood samples from the prospective study were shipped frozen or at room temperature prior to DNA extraction.

Comments on this clone: Its antigen is unknown. No base-level quality is on record; no much larger clone is a single base apart.

TCRbeta CDR3 regions were amplified from genomic DNA using the immunoSEQ Assay, a bias-controlled multiplex PCR. The study's processing was this. The number of nucleated cells in each sample was estimated from the amplification of reference gene primers within the assay. To quantify the absolute abundance of each unique TCRbeta CDR3 rearrangement, sequence reads were collapsed and filtered. For each sample, productive Simpson clonality was calculated by taking the square root of Simpson's diversity index across productive rearrangements. The immuneACCESS repertoire file appears here via TCRdb, limited to in-frame rearrangements. These files lack a portion of the clones; in checked studies, under half of the deficit traces to unresolved V genes, and the cause of the others is not known. Clone size and the V and J calls come from that table; the DNA yielded D and trimming. This sample holds roughly 190,000 clones; 85% to 90% were observed only once. The top ten constitute just under 25% of the sample.

This sequence originates from a woman in her forties in a cohort exposed to, infected with or recovered from COVID-19 (not recorded which). The chain links TRBV19 with TRBJ1-2; the D gene identity is not certain. Source material: PBMCs or T cells enriched from blood (not recorded which). Read as DNA, the sequence is TGTGCCAGTAGTATAGATAGAAACAGACCTAACTATGGCTACACCTTC. Protein translation: CASSIDRNRPNYGYTF. Extended through the reference TRBV19 and TRBJ1-2 proteins, this CDR3 yields the full variable domain: DGGITQSPKYLFRKEGQNVTLSCEQNLNHDAMYWYRQDPGQGLRLIYYSQIVNDFQKGDIAEGYSVSREKKESFPLTVTSAQKNPTAFYLCASSIDRNRPNYGYTFGSGTRLTVV.